A selection of T cell receptor beta chains follows, all from one sample in a study of identical twins. Each CDR3 protein gets one entry after TCRdb re-called the 5' RACE reads with MiXCR. The sample lists fewer than 250,000 distinct CDR3 sequences, approximately 16% occurring once. Separately, the same data were catalogued under a study of T cells expressing NK-cell markers.

Material: CD8+ T cells sorted from blood. These receptors came from a woman aged 18-29 years in good health. Both conserved end residues are part of each CDR3. A D gene is named only where the DNA matches it firmly. Size values are once, few and many counts, or a class for expanded clones, and some rows have none.

cdr3_nt | cdr3_aa | j_call | d_call | v_call | clone_size
TGTGCCAGCAGCTCCACGCGGACAGGAGCCAATAACTATGGCTACACCTTC | CASSSTRTGANNYGYTF | TRBJ1-2 | TRBD1 | TRBV12-3/TRBV12-4 | few
TGTGCCAGCAGCCCTGTTAGGGATGGCTACACCTTC | CASSPVRDGYTF | TRBJ1-2 | NA | TRBV7-9 | NA
TGTGCCAGCAGCTTGGCCCCAACCGGGGAGCTGTTTTTT | CASSLAPTGELFF | TRBJ2-2 | NA | TRBV5-6 | NA
TGTGCCAGCGAAATAGCGGGACTCTACGAGCAGTACTTC | CASEIAGLYEQYF | TRBJ2-7 | TRBD2 | TRBV7-2 | NA
TGTGCCAGCAGCCGAATCGGACCCCAAGAGACCCAGTACTTC | CASSRIGPQETQYF | TRBJ2-5 | NA | TRBV11-2 | NA
TGTGCCAGCAGGGATCGACAGGGGACAAACAATGAGCAGTTCTTC | CASRDRQGTNNEQFF | TRBJ2-1 | TRBD1 | TRBV7-9 | few
TGCAGTGCTAGGAAGGACGGTCTAGCCAAAAACATTCAGTACTTC | CSARKDGLAKNIQYF | TRBJ2-4 | NA | TRBV20-1 | few
TGTGCCAGCAGCGCGGGAGATCCCCCCCAAAGCGGAGCTTTCTTT | CASSAGDPPQSGAFF | TRBJ1-1 | NA | TRBV11-2 | many
TGCAGCGTTGAATCTTGGGTAGCCAATGAGCAGTTCTTC | CSVESWVANEQFF | TRBJ2-1 | NA | TRBV29-1 | few
TGCAGTGCAGCGGGGGGTGGCTACACCTTC | CSAAGGGYTF | TRBJ1-2 | NA | TRBV20-1 | few
TGTGCCAGCAGTTACCCGGGACTGGAAGGCTACGAGCAGTACTTC | CASSYPGLEGYEQYF | TRBJ2-7 | NA | TRBV6-2/TRBV6-3 | few
TGTGCCAGCAGCCCCAGGCAGCGAACCCGAGAGACCCAGTACTTC | CASSPRQRTRETQYF | TRBJ2-5 | NA | TRBV7-6 | NA
TGTGCCAGCAGGACGGGACTTGACGACGACAATGAGCAGTTCTTC | CASRTGLDDDNEQFF | TRBJ2-1 | NA | TRBV12-3/TRBV12-4 | NA
TGCAGTGCTAGCTTTGGCGGGGGCCCAAGCACAGATACGCAGTATTTT | CSASFGGGPSTDTQYF | TRBJ2-3 | NA | TRBV20-1 | NA
TGTGCTAGTGGTTTGGACCCCTTGGCGCGGAATCCCTACGAGCAGTACTTC | CASGLDPLARNPYEQYF | TRBJ2-7 | NA | TRBV12-5 | NA
TGCGCCAGCAGTGAGGGGTTAGCGGGGGGCGTCTACGAGCAGTACTTC | CASSEGLAGGVYEQYF | TRBJ2-7 | TRBD2 | TRBV10-2 | few
TGTGCCAGCAGCCTTCTTAATCACCCCCAGCATTTT | CASSLLNHPQHF | TRBJ1-5 | NA | TRBV5-6 | NA
TGTGCCAGCAGTTCCGGTCCCCGGGACTTTTTCAATGAGCAGTTCTTC | CASSSGPRDFFNEQFF | TRBJ2-1 | NA | TRBV12-3/TRBV12-4 | NA
TGTGCCAGCAGCTTAGGGCTAGCGGGAAACGATGAGCAGTTCTTC | CASSLGLAGNDEQFF | TRBJ2-1 | TRBD2 | TRBV7-9 | few
TGTGCCAGCAGTTTCCCCAGGGGGCTCGGGAACACTGAAGCTTTCTTT | CASSFPRGLGNTEAFF | TRBJ1-1 | TRBD1 | TRBV12-3/TRBV12-4 | NA
TGTGCCAGCAGCTTAGATGGGGCAGGCACCGCAGATACGCAGTATTTT | CASSLDGAGTADTQYF | TRBJ2-3 | NA | TRBV7-3 | few
TGTGCCAGCAGTTCGGGACTTAAGCAGTTCTTC | CASSSGLKQFF | TRBJ2-1 | NA | TRBV27 | NA
TGTGCCAGCAGCTTAGTTACTAGCGGAGTCTGGGATGAGCAGTTCTTC | CASSLVTSGVWDEQFF | TRBJ2-1 | TRBD2 | TRBV7-9 | NA
TGCAGTGCTAGACAAACAGCGGGTAGCTCCTACAATGAGCAGTTCTTC | CSARQTAGSSYNEQFF | TRBJ2-1 | NA | TRBV20-1 | many
TGCAGTGCTAAACTAGCGGGAGCCTACAATGAGCAGTTCTTC | CSAKLAGAYNEQFF | TRBJ2-1 | TRBD2 | TRBV20-1 | NA
TGTGCCAGTCCAACGGGACAGGCCACCGGGGAGCTGTTTTTT | CASPTGQATGELFF | TRBJ2-2 | TRBD1 | TRBV7-9 | NA
TGTGCCAGCAGCGAGGGACAGGGAGGGTATGGCTACACCTTC | CASSEGQGGYGYTF | TRBJ1-2 | TRBD1 | TRBV27 | many
TGTGCCAGTAAGTTGGAATCAAGCTCCTACGAGCAGTACTTC | CASKLESSSYEQYF | TRBJ2-7 | NA | TRBV4-2 | NA
TGTGCCAGCAGCTTCCTACAGGGTCATACGCAGTATTTT | CASSFLQGHTQYF | TRBJ2-3 | NA | TRBV7-9 | NA
TGTGCCAGCACCTCGGACAGGTCGGGCTACACCTTC | CASTSDRSGYTF | TRBJ1-2 | TRBD1 | TRBV6-6 | NA
TGTGCCTGGAGTATGCACCAAGAGACCCAGTACTTC | CAWSMHQETQYF | TRBJ2-5 | NA | TRBV30 | NA
TGTGCCAGCAGTTGGGGACACGGCAATGAGCAGTTCTTC | CASSWGHGNEQFF | TRBJ2-1 | NA | TRBV5-6 | many
TGCGCCAGCAGCGCGACGGGCTCCGAGCAGTACTTC | CASSATGSEQYF | TRBJ2-7 | NA | TRBV5-1 | many
TGTGCCAGCAGCCAAGCAGACCGCCGCTATGGCTACACCTTC | CASSQADRRYGYTF | TRBJ1-2 | NA | TRBV3-1 | NA
TGTGCCAGCAGCTTGAAACGAGGTACGAATGAGCAGTTCTTC | CASSLKRGTNEQFF | TRBJ2-1 | NA | TRBV7-3 | NA
TGCAGCGGGGAGCGGACAGGGGCCAATGGCTACACCTTC | CSGERTGANGYTF | TRBJ1-2 | TRBD1 | TRBV29-1 | NA
TGTGCCAGCAGCTTAAAGTTTGATGAGATTTTCAGCTACGAGCAGTACTTC | CASSLKFDEIFSYEQYF | TRBJ2-7 | NA | TRBV7-2 | few
TGTGCCAGCAGCGGTCTAGCGGGAGAAACGTACGAGCAGTACTTC | CASSGLAGETYEQYF | TRBJ2-7 | TRBD2 | TRBV12-3/TRBV12-4 | NA
TGTGCCAGCAGCCTCGAGAGGAGGGGGTACTACAATGAGCAGTTCTTC | CASSLERRGYYNEQFF | TRBJ2-1 | NA | TRBV6-2/TRBV6-3 | NA
TGTGCCAGCTCAGTCGGGCCAGTTGAAGCTTTCTTT | CASSVGPVEAFF | TRBJ1-1 | NA | TRBV6-6 | NA
TGTGCCAGCAGCTCGATGTCACATAGGTCCGAGTTCAATGAGCAGTTCTTC | CASSSMSHRSEFNEQFF | TRBJ2-1 | NA | TRBV7-9 | few
TGCAGCGTTGAAGATAGGAACCTACTCTCTGGGGCCAACGTCCTGACTTTC | CSVEDRNLLSGANVLTF | TRBJ2-6 | NA | TRBV29-1 | NA
TGTGCCACCAGCAGAGCCAGGGGTTTCACTGAAGCTTTCTTT | CATSRARGFTEAFF | TRBJ1-1 | NA | TRBV15 | few
TGTGCCAGCAGCTCCCCGGGACAGGGGTTAGGAGATACGCAGTATTTT | CASSSPGQGLGDTQYF | TRBJ2-3 | TRBD1 | TRBV7-2 | NA
TGCAGTGCTAGAGATCCAACGGTAAGCGGGAGTTGGAATGAGCAGTTCTTC | CSARDPTVSGSWNEQFF | TRBJ2-1 | TRBD2 | TRBV20-1 | NA
TGTGCCAGCAGCTTAACGGCGGGAGCGGCAGATACGCAGTATTTT | CASSLTAGAADTQYF | TRBJ2-3 | TRBD2 | TRBV7-9 | many
TGCGCCAGCAGCTTGGAGGGTGATACCCTCAAAGATACGCAGTATTTT | CASSLEGDTLKDTQYF | TRBJ2-3 | NA | TRBV5-1 | few